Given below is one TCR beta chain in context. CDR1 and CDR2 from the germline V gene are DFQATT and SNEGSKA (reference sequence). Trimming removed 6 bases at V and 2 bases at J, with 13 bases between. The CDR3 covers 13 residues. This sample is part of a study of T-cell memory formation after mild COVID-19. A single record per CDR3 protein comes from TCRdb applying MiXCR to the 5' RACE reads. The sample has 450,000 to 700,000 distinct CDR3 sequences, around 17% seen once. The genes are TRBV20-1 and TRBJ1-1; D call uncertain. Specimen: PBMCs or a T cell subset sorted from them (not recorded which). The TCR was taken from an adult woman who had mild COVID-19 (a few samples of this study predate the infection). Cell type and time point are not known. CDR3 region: CSARRPPNTEAFF. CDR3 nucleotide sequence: TGCAGTGCCAGACGGCCACCTAACACTGAAGCTTTCTTT.